What follows describes a single T cell receptor beta chain. The antigen is unknown. This record comes from a study of beta chain features in type 1 diabetes. Study-level points and caveats: For patients and controls alike, PCR might favor shorter templates to the same degree. Moderate yet significant TCRB CDR3 shortening was seen in Type 1 diabetes patients in all four CD4+ subsets.

A heparinised blood draw that averaged roughly 120 mL was obtained once from each donor. Markers CD45RO/CCR7/CD25/CD127/CD95/CD27 served to sort CD4+ naive, central memory, regulatory and stem cell-like memory cells. With 4 bases removed from V and 2 bases from J, the gap between germline ends came to 15 bases. Germline CDR1 reads SGHRS; CDR2 reads YFSETQ. The CDR3 length is 15 residues. Expressed TCRB transcripts were sequenced because the isolated RNA had all been reverse transcribed beforehand. Only in-frame clones appear in the TCRdb table, and some are missing; sequencing was by immunoSEQ multiplex PCR. The profile shows almost 350,000 clones, 7.5% to 9% of them singletons.

This rearrangement joins TRBV5-1 to TRBJ2-5, with D perhaps matching TRBD1 (7 bases). Sequenced sample: central memory CD4+ T cells from blood. This receptor was taken from a woman aged 18-29 years in good health. The DNA of the CDR3 is TGCGCCAGCAGCCCCGGGGGACAGCTACAAGAGACCCAGTACTTC. Amino acid sequence: CASSPGGQLQETQYF. Full variable domain (missing parts from reference TRBV5-1 and TRBJ2-5): KAGVTQTPRYLIKTRGQQVTLSCSPISGHRSVSWYQQTPGQGLQFLFEYFSETQRNKGNFPGRFSGRQFSNSRSEMNVSTLELGDSALYLCASSPGGQLQETQYFGPGTRLLVL.